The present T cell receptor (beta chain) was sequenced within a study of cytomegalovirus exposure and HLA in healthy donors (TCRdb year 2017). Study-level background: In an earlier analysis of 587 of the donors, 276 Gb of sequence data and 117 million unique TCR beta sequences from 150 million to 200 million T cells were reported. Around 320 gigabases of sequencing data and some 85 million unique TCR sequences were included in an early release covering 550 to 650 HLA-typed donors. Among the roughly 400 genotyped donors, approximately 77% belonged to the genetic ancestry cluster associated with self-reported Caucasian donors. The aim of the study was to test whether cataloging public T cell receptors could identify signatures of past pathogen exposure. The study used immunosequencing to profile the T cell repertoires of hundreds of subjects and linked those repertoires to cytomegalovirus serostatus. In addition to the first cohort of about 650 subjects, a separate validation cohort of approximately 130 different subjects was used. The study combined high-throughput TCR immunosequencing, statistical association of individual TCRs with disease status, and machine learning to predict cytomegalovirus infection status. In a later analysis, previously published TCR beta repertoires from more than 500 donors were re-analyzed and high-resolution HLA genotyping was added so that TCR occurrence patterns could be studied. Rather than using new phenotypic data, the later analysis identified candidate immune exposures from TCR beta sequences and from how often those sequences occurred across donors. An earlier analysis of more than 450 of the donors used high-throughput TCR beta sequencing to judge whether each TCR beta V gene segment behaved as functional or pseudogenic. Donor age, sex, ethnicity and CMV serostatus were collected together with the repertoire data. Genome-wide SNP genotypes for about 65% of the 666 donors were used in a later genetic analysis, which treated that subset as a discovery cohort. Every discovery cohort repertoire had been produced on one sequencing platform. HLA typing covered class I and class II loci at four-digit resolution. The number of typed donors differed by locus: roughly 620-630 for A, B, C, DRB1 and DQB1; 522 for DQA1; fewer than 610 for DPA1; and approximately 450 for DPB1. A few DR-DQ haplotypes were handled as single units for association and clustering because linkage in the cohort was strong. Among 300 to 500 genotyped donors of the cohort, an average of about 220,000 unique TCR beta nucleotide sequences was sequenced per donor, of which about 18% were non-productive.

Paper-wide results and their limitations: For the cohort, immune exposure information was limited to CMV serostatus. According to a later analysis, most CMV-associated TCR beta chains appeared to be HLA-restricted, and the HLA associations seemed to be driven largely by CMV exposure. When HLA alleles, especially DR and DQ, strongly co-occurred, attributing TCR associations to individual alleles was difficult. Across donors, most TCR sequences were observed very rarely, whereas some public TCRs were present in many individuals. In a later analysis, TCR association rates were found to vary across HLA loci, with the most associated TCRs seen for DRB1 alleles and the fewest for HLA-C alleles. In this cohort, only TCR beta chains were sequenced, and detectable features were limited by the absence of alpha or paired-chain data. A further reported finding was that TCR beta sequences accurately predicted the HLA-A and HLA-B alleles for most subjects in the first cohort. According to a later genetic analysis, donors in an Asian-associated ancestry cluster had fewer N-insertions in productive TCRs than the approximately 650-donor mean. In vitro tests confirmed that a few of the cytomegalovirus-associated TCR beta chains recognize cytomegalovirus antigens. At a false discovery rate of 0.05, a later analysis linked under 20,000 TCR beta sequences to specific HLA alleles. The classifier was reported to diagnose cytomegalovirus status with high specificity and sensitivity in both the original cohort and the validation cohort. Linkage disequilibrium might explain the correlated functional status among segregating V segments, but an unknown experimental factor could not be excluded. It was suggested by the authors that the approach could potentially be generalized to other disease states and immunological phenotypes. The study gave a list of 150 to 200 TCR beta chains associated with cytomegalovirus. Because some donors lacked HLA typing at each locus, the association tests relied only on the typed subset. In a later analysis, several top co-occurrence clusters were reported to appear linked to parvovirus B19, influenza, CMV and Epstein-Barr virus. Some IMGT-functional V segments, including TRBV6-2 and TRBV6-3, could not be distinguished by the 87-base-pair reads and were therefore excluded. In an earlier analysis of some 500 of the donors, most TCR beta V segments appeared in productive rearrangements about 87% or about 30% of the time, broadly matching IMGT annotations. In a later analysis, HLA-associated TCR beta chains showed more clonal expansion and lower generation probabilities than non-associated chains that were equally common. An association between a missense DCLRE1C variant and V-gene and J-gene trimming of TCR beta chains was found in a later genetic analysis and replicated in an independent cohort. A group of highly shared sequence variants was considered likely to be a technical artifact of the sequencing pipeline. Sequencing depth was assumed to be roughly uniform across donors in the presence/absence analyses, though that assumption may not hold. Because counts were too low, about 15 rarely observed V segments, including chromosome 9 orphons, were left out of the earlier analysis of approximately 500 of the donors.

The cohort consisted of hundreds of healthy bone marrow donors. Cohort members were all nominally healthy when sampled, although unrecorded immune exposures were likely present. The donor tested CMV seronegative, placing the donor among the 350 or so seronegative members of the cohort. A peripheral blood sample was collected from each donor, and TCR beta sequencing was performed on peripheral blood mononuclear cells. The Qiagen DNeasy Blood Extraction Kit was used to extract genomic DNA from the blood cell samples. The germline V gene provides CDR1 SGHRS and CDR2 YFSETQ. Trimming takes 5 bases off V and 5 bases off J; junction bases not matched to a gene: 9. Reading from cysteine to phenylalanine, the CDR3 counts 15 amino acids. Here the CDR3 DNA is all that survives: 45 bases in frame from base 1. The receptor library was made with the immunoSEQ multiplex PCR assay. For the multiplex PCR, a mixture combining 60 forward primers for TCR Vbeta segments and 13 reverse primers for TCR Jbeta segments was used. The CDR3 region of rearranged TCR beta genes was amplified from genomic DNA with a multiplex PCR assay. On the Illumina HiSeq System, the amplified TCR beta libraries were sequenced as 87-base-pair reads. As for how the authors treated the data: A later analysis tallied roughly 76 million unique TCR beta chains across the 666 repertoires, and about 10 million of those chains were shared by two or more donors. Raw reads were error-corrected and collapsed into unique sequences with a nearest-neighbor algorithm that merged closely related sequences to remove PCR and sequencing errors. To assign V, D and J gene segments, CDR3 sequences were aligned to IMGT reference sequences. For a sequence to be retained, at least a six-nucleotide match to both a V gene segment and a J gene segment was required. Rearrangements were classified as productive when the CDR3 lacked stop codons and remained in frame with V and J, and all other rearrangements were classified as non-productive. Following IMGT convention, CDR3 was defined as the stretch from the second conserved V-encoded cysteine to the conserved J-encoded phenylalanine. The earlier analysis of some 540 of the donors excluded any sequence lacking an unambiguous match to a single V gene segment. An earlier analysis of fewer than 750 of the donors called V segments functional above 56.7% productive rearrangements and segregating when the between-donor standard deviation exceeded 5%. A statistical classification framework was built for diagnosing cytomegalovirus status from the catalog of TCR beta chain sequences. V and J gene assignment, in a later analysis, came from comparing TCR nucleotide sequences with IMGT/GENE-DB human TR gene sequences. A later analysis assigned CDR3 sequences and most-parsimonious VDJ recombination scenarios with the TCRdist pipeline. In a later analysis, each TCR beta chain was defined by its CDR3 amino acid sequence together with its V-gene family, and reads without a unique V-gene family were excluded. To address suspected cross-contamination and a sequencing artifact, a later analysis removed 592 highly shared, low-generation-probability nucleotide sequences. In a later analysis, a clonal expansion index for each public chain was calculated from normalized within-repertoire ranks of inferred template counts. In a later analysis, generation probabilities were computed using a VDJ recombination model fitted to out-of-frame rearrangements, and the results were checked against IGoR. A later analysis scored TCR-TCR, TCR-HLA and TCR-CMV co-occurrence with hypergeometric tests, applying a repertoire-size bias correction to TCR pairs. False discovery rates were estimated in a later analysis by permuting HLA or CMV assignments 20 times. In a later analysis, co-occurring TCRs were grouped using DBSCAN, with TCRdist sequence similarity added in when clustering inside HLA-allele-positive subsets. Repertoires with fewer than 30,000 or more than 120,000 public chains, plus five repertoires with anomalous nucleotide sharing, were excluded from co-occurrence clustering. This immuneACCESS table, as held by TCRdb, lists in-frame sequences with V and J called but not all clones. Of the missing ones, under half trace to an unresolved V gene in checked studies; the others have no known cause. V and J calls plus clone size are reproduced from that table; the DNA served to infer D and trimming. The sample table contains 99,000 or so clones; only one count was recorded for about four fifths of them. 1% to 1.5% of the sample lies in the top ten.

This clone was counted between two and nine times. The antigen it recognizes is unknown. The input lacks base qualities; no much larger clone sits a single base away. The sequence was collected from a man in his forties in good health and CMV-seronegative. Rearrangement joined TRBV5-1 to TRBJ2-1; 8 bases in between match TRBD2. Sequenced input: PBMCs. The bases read TGCGCCAGCAGTCTTCGGGAGGGCCGCCACAATGAGCAGTTCTTC. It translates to CASSLREGRHNEQFF.